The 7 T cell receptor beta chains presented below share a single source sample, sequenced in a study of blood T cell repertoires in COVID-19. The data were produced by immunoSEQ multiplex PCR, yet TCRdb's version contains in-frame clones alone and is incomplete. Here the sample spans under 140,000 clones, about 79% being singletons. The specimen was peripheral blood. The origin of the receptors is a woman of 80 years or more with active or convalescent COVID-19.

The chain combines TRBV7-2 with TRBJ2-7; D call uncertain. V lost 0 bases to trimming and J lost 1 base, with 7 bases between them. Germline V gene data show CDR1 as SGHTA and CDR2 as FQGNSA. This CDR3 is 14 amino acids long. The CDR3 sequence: CASSLAAASYEQYF. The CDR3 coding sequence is TGTGCCAGCAGCTTAGCGGCCGCATCCTACGAGCAGTACTTC.

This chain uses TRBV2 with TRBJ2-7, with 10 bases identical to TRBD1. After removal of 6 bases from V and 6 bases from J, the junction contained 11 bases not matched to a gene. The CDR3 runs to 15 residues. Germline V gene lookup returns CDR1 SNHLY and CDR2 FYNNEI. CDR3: CASSRRGGTGVEQYF. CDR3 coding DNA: TGTGCCAGCAGCCGGAGGGGGGGGACAGGGGTCGAGCAGTACTTC.

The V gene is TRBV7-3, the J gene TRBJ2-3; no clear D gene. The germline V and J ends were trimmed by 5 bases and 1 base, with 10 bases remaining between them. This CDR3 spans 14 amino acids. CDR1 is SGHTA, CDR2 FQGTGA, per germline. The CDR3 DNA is TGTGCCAGCAGCCCCACGGGTGGCACAGATACGCAGTATTTT. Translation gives CASSPTGGTDTQYF.

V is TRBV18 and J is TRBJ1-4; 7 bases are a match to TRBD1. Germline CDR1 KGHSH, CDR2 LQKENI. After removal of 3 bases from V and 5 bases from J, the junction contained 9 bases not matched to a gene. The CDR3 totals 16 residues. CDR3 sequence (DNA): TGTGCCAGCTCACCGACTAGGACAGGCGGGAATGAAAAACTGTTTTTT. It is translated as CASSPTRTGGNEKLFF. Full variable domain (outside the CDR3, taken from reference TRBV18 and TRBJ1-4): NAGVMQNPRHLVRRRGQEARLRCSPMKGHSHVYWYRQLPEEGLKFMVYLQKENIIDESGMPKERFSAEFPKEGPSILRIQQVVRGDSAAYFCASSPTRTGGNEKLFFGSGTQLSVL.

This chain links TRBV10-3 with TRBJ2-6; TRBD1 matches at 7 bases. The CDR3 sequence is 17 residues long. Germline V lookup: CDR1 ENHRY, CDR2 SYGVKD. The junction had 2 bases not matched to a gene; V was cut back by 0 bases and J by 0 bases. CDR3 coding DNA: TGTGCCATCAGTGAGTCGGGACAGACCTCTGGGGCCAACGTCCTGACTTTC. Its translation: CAISESGQTSGANVLTF.

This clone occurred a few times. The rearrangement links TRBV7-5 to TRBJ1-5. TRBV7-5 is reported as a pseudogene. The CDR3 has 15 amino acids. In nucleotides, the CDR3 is TGTGTCAGAAGCTACAGGGACTATAGCAATCAGCCCCAGCATTTT. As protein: CVRSYRDYSNQPQHF.

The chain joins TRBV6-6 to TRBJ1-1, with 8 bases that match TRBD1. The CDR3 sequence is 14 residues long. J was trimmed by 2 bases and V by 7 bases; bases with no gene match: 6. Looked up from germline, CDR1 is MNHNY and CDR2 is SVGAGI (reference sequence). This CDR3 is CASNQGAGNTEAFF. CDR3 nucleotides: TGTGCCAGCAATCAGGGGGCGGGAAACACTGAAGCTTTCTTT.